The rows below give T cell receptor beta chains drawn from one sample of a study of blood T cell repertoires in COVID-19. Assay used: immunoSEQ multiplex PCR; TCRdb lists only in-frame clones, some missing. The sample consists of 320,000 or so clones, around nine tenths of them appearing once. Sequenced sample: PBMCs or T cells enriched from blood (not recorded which). Receptor source: a man aged 25-45 years who had recovered from COVID-19. Both conserved end residues are part of each CDR3. The D gene is left open where the match is weak. Clone size is shown for a subset of rows, as once, few, many or a class of expanded clone.

j_gene	v_gene	abundance	d_gene	CDR3aa	CDR3nt
TRBJ1-5	TRBV2	NA	NA	CASETGRNQPQHF	TGTGCCAGCGAGACAGGCCGCAATCAGCCCCAGCATTTT
TRBJ2-6	TRBV19	NA	NA	CASSPETVSGANVLTF	TGTGCCAGTAGTCCCGAGACAGTCTCTGGGGCCAACGTCCTGACTTTC
TRBJ2-2	TRBV19	NA	NA	CASSIGSDRMNTGELFF	TGTGCCAGTAGTATAGGCTCTGACAGAATGAACACCGGGGAGCTGTTTTTT
TRBJ2-7	TRBV2	NA	NA	CASSTQGYEQYF	TGTGCCAGCAGTACACAGGGCTACGAGCAGTACTTC
TRBJ2-1	TRBV10-1	NA	TRBD2	CASSERTSGYNEQFF	TGCGCCAGCAGTGAGAGGACTAGCGGATACAATGAGCAGTTCTTC
TRBJ1-3	TRBV5-5	NA	NA	CASSSGFDNGLGTIYF	TGTGCCAGCAGCTCCGGCTTTGACAACGGTCTCGGCACCATATATTTT
TRBJ2-3	TRBV4-2	NA	NA	CASSRTRTSTDTQYF	TGTGCCAGCAGCCGAACACGGACTAGCACAGATACGCAGTATTTT
TRBJ2-2	TRBV11-3	NA	TRBD1	CASSAPEDRFELFF	TGTGCCAGCAGCGCACCCGAGGACAGGTTTGAGCTGTTTTTT
TRBJ1-6	TRBV5-1	NA	NA	CASSLPAGSNSPLHF	TGCGCCAGCAGCTTGCCGGCAGGGTCTAATTCACCCCTCCACTTT
TRBJ1-2	TRBV19	NA	NA	CASSIDHATGYGYTF	TGTGCCAGTAGTATAGATCATGCGACTGGATATGGCTACACCTTC
TRBJ2-1	TRBV9	NA	TRBD2	CASSPPGAGGNEQFF	TGTGCCAGCAGCCCCCCCGGAGCGGGGGGGAATGAGCAGTTCTTC
TRBJ2-5	TRBV11-2	once	TRBD1	CASTLADRAGSQYF	TGTGCCAGCACCCTCGCGGACAGGGCGGGGTCCCAGTACTTC
TRBJ1-6	TRBV28	NA	NA	CASSVPGLNSPLHF	TGTGCCAGCTCGGTCCCAGGCCTTAATTCACCCCTCCACTTT
TRBJ2-1	TRBV7-3	once	TRBD1	CASSPRDRRNEQFF	TGTGCCAGCAGCCCTAGGGACAGGCGGAATGAGCAGTTCTTC
TRBJ2-7	TRBV20-1	NA	NA	CSASLGTGTLSVYEQYF	TGCAGTGCTAGTCTAGGTACAGGCACACTTTCCGTCTACGAGCAGTACTTC
TRBJ2-7	TRBV2	NA	TRBD1	CASTERGGRYEQYF	TGTGCCAGCACCGAAAGAGGGGGCCGCTACGAGCAGTACTTC
TRBJ1-5	TRBV5-1	NA	NA	CASSAGSVGQPQHF	TGCGCCAGCAGCGCAGGTTCTGTGGGTCAGCCCCAGCATTTT
TRBJ2-3	TRBV4-2	few	TRBD2	CASSQELTSGGFGNTQYF	TGTGCCAGCAGCCAAGAATTGACTAGCGGGGGTTTCGGGAATACGCAGTATTTT
TRBJ1-3	TRBV10-3	NA	TRBD1	CAIMGQGTNTIYF	TGTGCCATCATGGGACAGGGAACTAACACCATATATTTT
TRBJ2-4	TRBV7-9	NA	TRBD1	CASRPPGQLAKNIQYF	TGTGCCAGCAGGCCGCCGGGACAGCTAGCCAAAAACATTCAGTACTTC
TRBJ2-7	TRBV5-1	few	NA	CASSLTGVNPYEQYF	TGCGCCAGCAGTTTGACCGGGGTCAACCCCTACGAGCAGTACTTC
TRBJ1-5	TRBV7-9	NA	NA	CASSFTGFNQPQHF	TGTGCCAGCAGCTTTACAGGGTTCAATCAGCCCCAGCATTTT
TRBJ1-1	TRBV7-8	NA	NA	CASSLSQFYTEAFF	TGTGCCAGCAGCTTATCGCAGTTTTACACTGAAGCTTTCTTT